Below are 12 T cell receptor beta chains sequenced from a single sample in a study of identical twins. TCRdb called the 5' RACE reads again in MiXCR, with one record for every CDR3 protein. The sample lists around 530,000 distinct CDR3 sequences; around 15% were seen once. The same sample was also studied in work on yellow fever vaccine responses in identical twins.

The material sequenced was CD4+ T cells sorted from blood. These receptor sequences come from a woman aged 18 to 35 in good health.

This clonotype was counted many times. CDR3 DNA: TGTGCCAGCACCCTTTCCACAGGGTCCCATCAGCCCCAGCATTTT. It specifies CASTLSTGSHQPQHF. The V call is TRBV12-3 or TRBV12-4, the J call TRBJ1-5; D may be TRBD1 (6 bases). This CDR3 is 15 amino acids long. Trimming removed 7 bases from V and 5 bases from J, with 18 bases in between.

The table lists this clonotype with a few counts. The chain employs TRBV3-1 and TRBJ2-1; possibly TRBD1 or TRBD2 for D (6 bases each). This CDR3 is built from 15 residues. CDR1 LGHDT and CDR2 YNNKEL come from the germline V gene (reference sequence). The germline V and J ends were trimmed by 4 bases and 5 bases, with 15 bases remaining between them. CDR3 in DNA: TGTGCCAGCAGCCTGGGACTCACAGGGCACAATGAGCAGTTCTTC. Translating it yields CASSLGLTGHNEQFF.

This chain joins TRBV5-1 and TRBJ2-1, with D perhaps matching TRBD1 (6 bases). V was trimmed by 2 bases and J by 5 bases, leaving 20 bases between them. CDR1 is SGHRS, CDR2 YFSETQ, per germline. This CDR3 region has 17 residues. CDR3 sequence: CASSLGGVGPFNNEQFF. The CDR3 DNA sequence: TGCGCCAGCAGCTTAGGGGGTGTGGGGCCCTTCAACAATGAGCAGTTCTTC. Variable domain in full (rest from reference TRBV5-1 and TRBJ2-1): KAGVTQTPRYLIKTRGQQVTLSCSPISGHRSVSWYQQTPGQGLQFLFEYFSETQRNKGNFPGRFSGRQFSNSRSEMNVSTLELGDSALYLCASSLGGVGPFNNEQFFGPGTRLTVL.

This chain's CDR3 is CASSPSGGRTDTQYF. In DNA form, the CDR3 reads TGTGCCAGCAGCCCAAGCGGGGGCCGCACAGATACGCAGTATTTT. The V and J genes are TRBV7-9 and TRBJ2-3; TRBD2 aligns across 8 bases. CDR3 size: 15 residues. The germline V gene has CDR1 SEHNR and CDR2 FQNEAQ (reference sequence). Trimming removed 5 bases from V and 1 base from J; junction bases left unmatched: 5.

The rearrangement joins TRBV28 to TRBJ2-2, with unresolved D. CDR1 is MDHEN and CDR2 is SYDVKM in the germline V gene. CDR3 length: 14 residues. Trimming left V 8 bases short and J 0 bases short, with 10 bases between. In DNA, the CDR3 is TGTGCCAGCGTGTGGGGTTCGAACACCGGGGAGCTGTTTTTT. Its protein product is CASVWGSNTGELFF.

This clonotype appeared many times. The J gene is TRBJ2-7, the V gene TRBV5-1, with TRBD2 matching over 14 bases. The length of the CDR3 is 16 residues. Germline CDR1 is SGHRS and CDR2 is YFSETQ. Trimming at V came to 5 bases and at J to 7 bases, leaving 11 bases not matched to a gene. CDR3 nucleotide sequence: TGCGCCAGCAGGTCACGACTAGCGGGAGGGCCAAGTGAGCAGTACTTC. Translating gives CASRSRLAGGPSEQYF.

CDR3 amino acids: CASSVGLALDTGELFF. Written as DNA, the CDR3 is TGTGCCAGCAGCGTAGGACTAGCGCTAGACACCGGGGAGCTGTTTTTT. The chain combines TRBV9 with TRBJ2-2, with 8 bases matching TRBD2. The CDR3 runs 16 residues. Trimming cost V 0 bases and J 3 bases; bases outside gene matches: 4. Germline V gene data show CDR1 as SGDLS and CDR2 as YYNGEE.

V usage is TRBV12-3 or TRBV12-4 and J usage is TRBJ2-2; 11 bases agree with TRBD2. The CDR3 contains 17 residues. The V gene end was trimmed by 9 bases and the J gene end by 0 bases; junction bases not matched to a gene: 9. The CDR3 DNA is TGTGCCAGTCCTCCGGGACTAGCGGCCTCGAACACCGGGGAGCTGTTTTTT. Translation: CASPPGLAASNTGELFF.

The chain carries TRBV25-1 and TRBJ1-2, with TRBD1 as a possible D gene (5 bases). The V and J ends lost 6 bases and 5 bases respectively, with 13 bases between them. The V gene's germline CDR1 is MGHDK and CDR2 SYGVNS. CDR3 length: 13 residues. In nucleotides, the CDR3 is TGTGCCAGCAGACCACAGGAATGGTATGGCTACACCTTC. The encoded protein is CASRPQEWYGYTF.

This clonotype was seen repeatedly, ten times or more. The J gene is TRBJ2-1, the V gene TRBV12-3 or TRBV12-4, with D possibly matching TRBD2 (5 bases). This CDR3 spans 16 amino acids. V was clipped by 5 bases and J by 0 bases, with 14 bases between them. CDR3 DNA: TGTGCCAGCAGTCAAAAGCGGAGGAGCTCCTACAATGAGCAGTTCTTC. This encodes CASSQKRRSSYNEQFF.

The chain couples TRBV11-2 to TRBJ2-7, with 9 bases identical to TRBD2. Trimming at V came to 3 bases and at J to 2 bases, leaving 5 bases not matched to a gene. The CDR3 runs 15 residues. The germline gives CDR1 SGHAT, CDR2 FQNNGV. CDR3 amino acids: CASSFHSGGTYEQYV. CDR3 in DNA: TGTGCCAGCAGCTTCCATAGCGGGGGTACCTACGAGCAGTACGTC.

This clonotype has more than one count but fewer than ten. This rearrangement joins TRBV7-2 to TRBJ2-2; 8 bases match TRBD2. V lost 5 bases and J lost 6; bases outside the gene matches: 8. CDR1 is SGHTA, CDR2 FQGNSA, per germline. The CDR3 consists of 15 residues. CDR3 residues: CASSPRGGAPGELFF. In DNA form, the CDR3 reads TGTGCCAGCAGCCCTCGGGGGGGGGCACCCGGGGAGCTGTTTTTT.